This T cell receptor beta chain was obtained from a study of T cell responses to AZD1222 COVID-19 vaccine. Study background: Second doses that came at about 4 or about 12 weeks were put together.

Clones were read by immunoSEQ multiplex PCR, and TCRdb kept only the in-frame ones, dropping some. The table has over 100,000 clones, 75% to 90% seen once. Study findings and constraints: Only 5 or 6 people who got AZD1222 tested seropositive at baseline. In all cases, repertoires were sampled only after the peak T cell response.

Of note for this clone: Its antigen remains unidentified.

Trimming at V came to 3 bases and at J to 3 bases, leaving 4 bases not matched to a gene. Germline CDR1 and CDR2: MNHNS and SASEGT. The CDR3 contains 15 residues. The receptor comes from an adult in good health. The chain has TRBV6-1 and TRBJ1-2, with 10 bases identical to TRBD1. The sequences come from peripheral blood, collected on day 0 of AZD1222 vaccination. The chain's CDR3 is CASSDLGTGDYGYTF. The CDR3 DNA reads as TGTGCCAGCAGTGATCTAGGGACAGGGGACTATGGCTACACCTTC.